This T cell receptor beta chain derives from a study of immune evolution from preneoplasia to lung adenocarcinoma. For the study at large: HLA loss of heterozygosity: about 7% AIS, around 16% MIA, about 30% ADC, none AAH.

Patient tissue came from resections in Japan or China, 2014–2017. In germline, CDR1 is GTSNPN, CDR2 SVGIG (reference sequence). The CDR3 consists of 9 residues. Trimming removed 8 bases at V and 12 bases at J, with 11 bases between. The data were produced by immunoSEQ multiplex PCR, yet TCRdb's version contains in-frame clones alone and is incomplete. The sample yields roughly 14,000 clones, around 80% seen once. Sequenced sample: FFPE minimally invasive lung adenocarcinoma tissue. This clonotype was sampled from a person aged 70 to 85 with lung adenocarcinoma. V and J are TRBV30 and TRBJ2-1; D possibly matches TRBD1 or TRBD2 (5 bases each). CDR3 nucleotides: TGTGCCAGCCCGAGGGGGCAGTTCTTC. Residues: CASPRGQFF.